One TCR beta chain is described in this entry. Its binding antigen is unknown. Base qualities are not provided; no much larger clone lies one nucleotide away. These data originate in a study of blood T cell repertoires in COVID-19 (dated by TCRdb to 2020 to 2021). Regarding the research as a whole: The collaborator samples originated in the United States, Italy and Spain and spanned the acute and convalescent phases of COVID-19. The samples were drawn from the first 160 participants of the ongoing ImmuneRACE study and from over 950 subjects provided by 6 global collaborators. A de-identified subject ID, COVID-19 status, age in years and sex were almost always included in the sample metadata. The material from the prospective study consisted of cDNA or gDNA derived from T cells, B-cell-depleted T cells, or PBMCs. The repertoires were released in a freely available public database intended as a resource for research on the immune response to SARS-CoV-2. Deeply sampled blood TCRbeta repertoires from subjects exposed to, actively infected with, or recovered from COVID-19 were included in the dataset. Where available, HLA class I and class II types were taken from metadata supplied by the sample provider and were not determined by assay-based typing.

One collaborating source in Seattle enrolled patients while the patients were actively infected and followed the patients over time throughout the course of disease. Whole blood was collected in K2EDTA tubes by collaborating institutions according to the institutions' own protocols. For TCRbeta analysis, collaborators shipped samples in one of three forms: frozen whole blood, isolated PBMCs, or DNA extracted from either of those sample types. TCRbeta CDR3 regions were amplified from genomic DNA using the immunoSEQ Assay, a bias-controlled multiplex PCR. The authors' analysis ran thus. The number of nucleated cells in each sample was estimated by amplification of reference gene primers within the assay. To quantify the absolute abundance of each unique TCRbeta CDR3 rearrangement, sequence reads were collapsed and filtered. For each sample, productive Simpson clonality was calculated as the square root of Simpson's diversity index across productive rearrangements. Imported from immuneACCESS, the table was reduced by TCRdb to in-frame sequences with V and J called. These copies leave out some clones; in studies compared against another copy, an unresolved V gene accounts for under half, and the cause of the remainder is not known. V, J and clone size derive from that table, while D and trimming were established from the DNA sequence. The sample table contains over 150,000 clones; only one count was recorded for 70% to 90% of them. The ten largest account for about 18% of the sample.

The investigation overall reported the following: How much clinical and demographic metadata was included differed by source and by participant, and the metadata was provided uncurated.

The receptor's source is a man in his fifties with COVID-19, enrolled during active disease. The sequencing input was peripheral blood.

The CDR3 amino acid sequence is: CASSQYRTSTDTQYF. The bases are TGCGCCAGCAGCCAATACCGAACAAGCACAGATACGCAGTATTTT. Here the chain combines TRBV4-3 and TRBJ2-3; too little of a D gene remains to name it. The germline V gene yields LGHNA for CDR1 and YSLEER for CDR2. Taken from cysteine to phenylalanine, the CDR3 has 15 residues. Kept here is only the CDR3 DNA, which spans 45 bases and is read in frame from base 1. V sheds 2 bases and J sheds 0 bases, leaving 9 bases between their ends.